The clone carrying this T cell receptor beta chain appeared many times. Antigen unknown. Roughly 9.1 ml of fresh peripheral blood supplied the PBMCs. The data originate from a study of T cells in Graves' hyperthyroidism and ophthalmopathy. The V gene lost 1 base and the J gene lost 3 bases, with 20 bases spanning the gap. The CDR3 runs 18 residues. CDR1 is LGHNA and CDR2 is YSLEER in the germline V gene. Amplification yielded TCR beta CDR3 regions, with RNA transcripts as the source. The TCR CDR3 was amplified in a first-round RT-PCR using the HTBI primer set. TCRdb used MiXCR to reprocess the multiplex PCR reads, holding one entry per CDR3 protein. The sample gives around 290,000 distinct CDR3 sequences, about 18% of which show up once; roughly 50% is in the top ten. Notes on the study in general: In validation, the model predicted ophthalmopathy. These predictions came a median roughly 7.1 months before onset.

The origin of this receptor is a woman in her fifties or sixties with Graves' ophthalmopathy. This sequence joins TRBV4-3 and TRBJ2-3, with D perhaps TRBD2 (7 bases). The specimen sequenced was blood. The CDR3 bases are TGCGCCAGCAGCCAAGCGAGGGGGGGAGGAGTGACGACAGATACGCAGTATTTT. Protein product: CASSQARGGGVTTDTQYF.